The rows below give T cell receptor beta chains drawn from one sample of a study of human T cells and chemical hapten exposure. From the RACE reads, TCRdb called clonotypes with MiXCR, one entry per CDR3 protein. The sample yields about 52,000 distinct CDR3 sequences, over 9.5% seen once. The sample here was whole blood, taken in connection with sensitization to the hapten diphenylcyclopropenone (DPC). Every receptor here comes from a woman aged 40-49 years with alopecia areata. Some clones in this sample may be carry-over from other donors' samples. Each CDR3 is given with its conserved first and last residue.

cdr3_length	v_call	cdr3_aa
14	TRBV7-2	CASSLDRGRAEAFF
16	TRBV30	CAWRGQGRNSGNTIYF
12	TRBV20-1	CSARDLPTEAFF
18	TRBV24-1	CATSDPRTSGGAGETQYF
14	TRBV7-2	CASSFLGLYNEQFF
14	TRBV4-3	CASSQDLGRNEQFF
14	TRBV20-1	CSASQRTGEDTQYF
13	TRBV20-1	CSARVATNEKLFF
15	TRBV11-2	CASSSGQAPRTPLHF
12	TRBV20-1	CSAGQGDQPQHF
13	TRBV20-1	CSARDEPNQPQHF
15	TRBV5-4	CASSLQGVFVAPQYF
15	TRBV4-3	CASSRTSGGRDTQYF
14	TRBV11-2	CASSLGYREVGYTF
14	TRBV7-7	CASSLGTSGGAMFF
15	TRBV28	CASRAPGQGNQPQHF